These T cell receptor beta chains were read from a single sample in a study of PD-L1 blockade in urothelial cancer. Measured with immunoSEQ multiplex PCR; TCRdb has only the in-frame clones, and not every one. The table lists fewer than 50,000 clones, 80% to 90% of them singletons. Sequencing was performed on PBMCs, taken around atezolizumab (anti-PD-L1) treatment. These receptors all stem from a man aged 70 or older with urothelial cancer. Both conserved end residues are trimmed from each CDR3. A D gene is named only where the DNA matches it firmly.

TRBD2,TRBV19,TRBJ2-1,11,ASRRGGVNEQF
TRBD1,TRBV20-1,TRBJ1-4,9,SAARTGVLF
.,TRBV28,TRBJ1-3,15,ASSLWADEGAGNTIY
TRBD1,TRBV5-5,TRBJ2-1,12,ASSFGSGGDEQF
TRBD1,TRBV30,TRBJ1-6,12,AWRGQGESSPLH
.,TRBV6-5,TRBJ1-1,13,ASREHRAVNTEAF
.,TRBV9,TRBJ1-4,13,ASSVGKGLYEKLF
.,TRBV9,TRBJ2-7,13,ASSVLPGLTYEQY
TRBD1,TRBV28,TRBJ2-5,13,ASRSGTGGVETQY
.,TRBV5-1,TRBJ1-1,11,ASTRDLGTEAF
TRBD1,TRBV7-9,TRBJ1-2,11,ASSNDRALGYT
.,TRBV19,TRBJ2-4,13,ASSISTGTQNIQY
.,TRBV9,TRBJ2-7,16,ASSVAEGGWGRRYEQY
.,TRBV19,TRBJ1-5,10,ASTQGYQPQH
TRBD1,TRBV9,TRBJ1-2,15,ASSVGGQGRFEYGYT
.,TRBV2,TRBJ1-1,10,ASKGWGAEAF
.,TRBV27,TRBJ2-1,13,ASSTKTRDGYEQF
.,TRBV9,TRBJ2-1,13,ASSVAVSPYNEQF
TRBD1,TRBV10-3,TRBJ1-2,11,AITRQGDYGYT
.,TRBV30,TRBJ2-3,10,AWTSGTDTQY
.,TRBV2,TRBJ2-1,10,ASSPGGDEQF
TRBD1,TRBV7-3,TRBJ1-1,12,ASSLQGGNTEAF
.,TRBV6-5,TRBJ2-1,10,ASNRGGYEQF
.,TRBV28,TRBJ1-1,11,ANPDRRNTEAF
.,TRBV20-1,TRBJ2-7,9,SASAVLEQY
.,TRBV7-3,TRBJ2-1,14,ASSLGHSVSYNEQF
.,TRBV27,TRBJ2-7,11,ASSLSRQYEQY
TRBD1,TRBV5-1,TRBJ2-2,13,ASSRRQGNAGELF
TRBD2,TRBV11-3,TRBJ2-3,12,ASSPGGNTDTQY
.,TRBV19,TRBJ2-2,14,ASSAPGSLRTGELF
.,TRBV7-8,TRBJ2-7,10,ASSLDPQGQY
.,TRBV6-1,TRBJ2-5,13,ASSEARRLVETQY
.,TRBV2,TRBJ1-5,13,ASSQEGAFNQPQH
.,TRBV6-6,TRBJ2-7,14,ASSYSANRVSYEQY
TRBD2,TRBV11-2,TRBJ2-7,12,ASSLNSGNYEQY
.,TRBV21-1,TRBJ1-5,17,ASSKRTGEGMAWGQPQH
.,TRBV19,TRBJ2-5,11,ASSISYQETQY
TRBD2,TRBV7-3,TRBJ2-2,13,ASSRSGKNTGELF
TRBD2,TRBV7-3,TRBJ2-5,11,ASSVAGRETQY
.,TRBV11-3,TRBJ1-1,12,ASSQTGMNTEAF
TRBD1,TRBV5-8,TRBJ2-2,14,ASIPQDRVGTGELF
TRBD1,TRBV6-1,TRBJ2-5,10,ALRTGHETQY
.,TRBV7-8,TRBJ1-2,9,ASWSAYGYT
.,TRBV28,TRBJ2-5,12,ASSARPSLETQY
TRBD1,TRBV18,TRBJ1-5,12,ASSQGQGNQPQH
TRBD1,TRBV19,TRBJ1-6,15,ASSPQTGSSYNSPLH
.,TRBV4-1,TRBJ2-7,11,ASSYDRTYEQY